The clone carrying this TCR beta chain showed up just a few times. This record comes from a study of cytomegalovirus exposure and HLA in healthy donors. Background on the study: A prior analysis found about 110 million unique TCR beta sequences from some 200 million T cells.

Primers for the PCR totalled 60 Vbeta and 13 Jbeta. Clones were sequenced by immunoSEQ multiplex PCR, and TCRdb holds only the in-frame ones, with some missing. Counted here are 200,000 to 250,000 clones, around four fifths occurring once; the ten biggest clones make up about 1.8%. Though nominally healthy at sampling, donors likely had unrecorded immune exposures. The CDR3 loop spans 15 amino acids. Germline assignment: CDR1 MNHEY and CDR2 SVGAGI. This chain connects TRBV6-5 to TRBJ2-5, with TRBD1 identical over 9 bases. The DNA end favors TRBJ2-7, so the J call may be wrong. This TCR was sampled from a man aged 45 to 65 in good health and CMV-seronegative. Specimen: PBMCs. The CDR3: CASSYGTGLGDEQYF. The CDR3 DNA reads TGTGCCAGCAGTTACGGGACAGGGTTGGGTGACGAGCAGTACTTC.